This T cell receptor beta chain came from a study of T cell changes during pregnancy in multiple sclerosis. The protocol was immunoSEQ multiplex PCR, while the TCRdb copy is restricted to in-frame clones and leaves out a portion. Among about 100,000 clones listed, 91% were seen once. V gave up 1 base and J gave up 3 bases, with 13 bases separating them. CDR3 size: 15 residues. CDR1 SGHVS and CDR2 FNYEAQ come from the germline V gene. This chain links TRBV7-6 with TRBJ2-7, with D perhaps matching TRBD1 (6 bases). The sequenced sample was peripheral blood, obtained after pregnancy. The clonotype originates from a female donor with multiple sclerosis, enrolled in a pregnancy study. Here the CDR3 DNA reads TGTGCCAGCAGCTTAGACGTCCAGGGGCACTACGAGCAGTACTTC. Translated: CASSLDVQGHYEQYF. The full variable domain, completed using reference TRBV7-6 and TRBJ2-7, is GAGVSQSPRYKVTKRGQDVALRCDPISGHVSLYWYRQALGQGPEFLTYFNYEAQQDKSGLPNDRFSAERPEGSISTLTIQRTEQRDSAMYRCASSLDVQGHYEQYFGPGTRLTVT.